This T cell receptor (beta chain) was sequenced in a study of blood T cells in healthy people across ages. Study conclusions and caveats: There were more naive CD4+ cells and higher diversity in long-lived donors than in aged donors.

For the second PCR, which ran for about 7 to 12 cycles, a sample-barcoded 5' primer and a J-beta primer mix were used. TCRdb redid the calling of the 5' RACE reads with MiXCR, one entry per CDR3 protein. The data contain over 600,000 distinct CDR3 sequences, 40% to 45% of them singletons. Worth noting for this clonotype: Its specificity is not known. One end of the junction is discordant with germline, which a read error may explain.

The CDR3 totals 17 residues. Germline assignment: CDR1 DFQATT and CDR2 SNEGSKA (reference sequence). The TCR was taken from a man at least 80 years old in good health. This chain connects TRBV20-1 to TRBJ2-6, with 10 bases matching TRBD1. The sequenced material came from blood. This CDR3 reads CSAREGTGVSGANVPTF. The CDR3 coding sequence is TGCAGTGCTAGAGAGGGGACAGGGGTGAGTGGGGCCAACGTCCCGACTTTC.